This T cell receptor beta chain stems from a study of metastatic and nonmetastatic thyroid tumors. Study in general: Where malignant and benign thyroid patients were concerned, repertoires were compared across blood and tumor or nodule tissue.

From germline, CDR1 is SGDLS and CDR2 YYNGEE. V was trimmed by 4 bases and J by 5 bases, leaving 9 bases between them. The CDR3 sequence is 12 residues long. Study-level findings and limits: The study reportedly found significantly higher TCR beta diversity in malignant thyroid tumors than benign nodules, in blood and tumor.

There were no patients who had received any treatment before thyroid surgery. Original handling: Building a distant-metastasis classifier for papillary thyroid cancer drew on CDR3 differences across clinicopathological groups. TCRdb ran MiXCR on the PCR reads. These V and J calls derive from TCRdb rather than the authors' analysis. The sample consists of around 41,000 clones, 25% to 35% of them appearing once. A note on this clone: What it binds is unknown.

The sequencing sample was made of blood. The chain combines TRBV9 with TRBJ2-5; D not certain. This sequence was found in a male donor with papillary thyroid cancer or a benign thyroid nodule (not recorded which). Some clones in this sample may be carry-over from other donors' samples. Here the CDR3 reads CASSWVSETQYF. The CDR3 DNA follows: TGTGCCAGCAGCTGGGTGAGCGAGACCCAGTACTTC.